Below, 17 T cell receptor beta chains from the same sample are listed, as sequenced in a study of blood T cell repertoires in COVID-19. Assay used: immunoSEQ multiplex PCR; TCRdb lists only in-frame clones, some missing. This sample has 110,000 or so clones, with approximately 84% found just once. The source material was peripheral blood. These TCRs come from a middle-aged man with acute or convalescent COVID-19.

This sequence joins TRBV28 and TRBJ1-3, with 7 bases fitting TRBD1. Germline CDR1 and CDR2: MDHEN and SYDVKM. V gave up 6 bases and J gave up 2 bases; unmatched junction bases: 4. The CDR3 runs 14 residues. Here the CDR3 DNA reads TGTGCCAGCAGACTAACAGGGGCTGGAAACACCATATATTTT. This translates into CASRLTGAGNTIYF.

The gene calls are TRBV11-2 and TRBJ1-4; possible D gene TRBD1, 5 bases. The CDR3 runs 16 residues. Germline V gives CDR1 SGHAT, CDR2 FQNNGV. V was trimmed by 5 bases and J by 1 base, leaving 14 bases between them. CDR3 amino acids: CASSHSLGGTNEKLFF. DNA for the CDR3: TGTGCCAGCAGCCATAGCCTCGGGGGAACTAATGAAAAACTGTTTTTT.

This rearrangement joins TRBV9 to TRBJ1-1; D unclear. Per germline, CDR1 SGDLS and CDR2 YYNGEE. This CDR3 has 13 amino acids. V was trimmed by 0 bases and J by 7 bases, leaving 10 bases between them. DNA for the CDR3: TGTGCCAGCAGCGTAGCTCCGGCAGGTGAAGCTTTCTTT. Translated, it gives CASSVAPAGEAFF.

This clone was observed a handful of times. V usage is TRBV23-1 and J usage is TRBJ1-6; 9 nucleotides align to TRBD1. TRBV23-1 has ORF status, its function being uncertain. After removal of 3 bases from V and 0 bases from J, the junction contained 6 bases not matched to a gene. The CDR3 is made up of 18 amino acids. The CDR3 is CASSHSGTGSSYNSPLHF. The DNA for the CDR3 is TGCGCCAGCAGTCATTCCGGGACAGGGAGCTCCTATAATTCACCCCTCCACTTT.

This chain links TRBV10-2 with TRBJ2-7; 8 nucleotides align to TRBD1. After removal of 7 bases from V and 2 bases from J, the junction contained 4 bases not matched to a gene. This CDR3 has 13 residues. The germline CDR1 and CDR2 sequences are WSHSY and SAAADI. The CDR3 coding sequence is TGCGCCAGCACGACAGGGGAGACCTACGAGCAGTACTTC. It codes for CASTTGETYEQYF.

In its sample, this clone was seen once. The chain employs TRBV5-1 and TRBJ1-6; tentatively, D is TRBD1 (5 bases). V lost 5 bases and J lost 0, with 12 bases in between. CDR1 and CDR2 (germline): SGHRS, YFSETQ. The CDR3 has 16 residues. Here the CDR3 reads CASSLGVNSYNSPLHF. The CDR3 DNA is TGCGCCAGCAGTCTAGGGGTCAACTCCTATAATTCACCCCTCCACTTT.

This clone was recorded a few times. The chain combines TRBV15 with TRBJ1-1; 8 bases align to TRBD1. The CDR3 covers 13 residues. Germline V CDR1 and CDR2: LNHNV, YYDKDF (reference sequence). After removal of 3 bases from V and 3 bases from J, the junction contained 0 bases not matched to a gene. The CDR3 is CATSRDRDTEAFF. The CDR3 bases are TGTGCCACCAGCAGGGACAGGGACACTGAAGCTTTCTTT.

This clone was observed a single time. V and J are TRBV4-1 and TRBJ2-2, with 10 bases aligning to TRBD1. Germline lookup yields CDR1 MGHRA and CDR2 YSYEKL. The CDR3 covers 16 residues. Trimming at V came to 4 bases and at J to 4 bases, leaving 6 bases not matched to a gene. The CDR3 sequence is CASSRGQGVGTGELFF. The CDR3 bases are TGCGCCAGCAGCCGAGGACAGGGGGTCGGCACCGGGGAGCTGTTTTTT.

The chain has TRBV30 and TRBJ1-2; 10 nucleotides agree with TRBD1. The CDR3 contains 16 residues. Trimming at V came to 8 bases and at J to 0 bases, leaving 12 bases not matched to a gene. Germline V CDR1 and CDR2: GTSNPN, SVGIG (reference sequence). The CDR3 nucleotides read TGTGCCGGATCGCCGGGACAGGGGCCGGCTAACTATGGCTACACCTTC. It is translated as CAGSPGQGPANYGYTF.

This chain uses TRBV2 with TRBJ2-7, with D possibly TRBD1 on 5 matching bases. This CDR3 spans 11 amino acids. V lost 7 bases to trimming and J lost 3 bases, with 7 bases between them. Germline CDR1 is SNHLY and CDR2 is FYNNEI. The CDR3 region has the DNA TGTGCCAGCAAGACAGTCTACGAGCAGTACTTC. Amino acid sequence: CASKTVYEQYF.

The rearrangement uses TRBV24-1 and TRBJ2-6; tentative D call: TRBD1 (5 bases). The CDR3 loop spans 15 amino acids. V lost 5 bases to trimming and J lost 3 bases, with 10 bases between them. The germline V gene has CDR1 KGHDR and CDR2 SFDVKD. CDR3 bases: TGTGCCACCAGTGCAGGGTCGGTTGGGGCCAACGTCCTGACTTTC. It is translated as CATSAGSVGANVLTF.

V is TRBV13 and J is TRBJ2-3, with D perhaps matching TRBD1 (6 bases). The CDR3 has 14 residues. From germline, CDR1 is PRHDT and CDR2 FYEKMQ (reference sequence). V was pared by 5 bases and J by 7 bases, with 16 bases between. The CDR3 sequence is CASSERQDINTQYF. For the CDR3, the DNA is TGTGCCAGCAGCGAGCGACAGGACATCAATACGCAGTATTTT. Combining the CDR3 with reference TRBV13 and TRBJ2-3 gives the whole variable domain AAGVIQSPRHLIKEKRETATLKCYPIPRHDTVYWYQQGPGQDPQFLISFYEKMQSDKGSIPDRFSAQQFSDYHSELNMSSLELGDSALYFCASSERQDINTQYFGPGTRLTVL.

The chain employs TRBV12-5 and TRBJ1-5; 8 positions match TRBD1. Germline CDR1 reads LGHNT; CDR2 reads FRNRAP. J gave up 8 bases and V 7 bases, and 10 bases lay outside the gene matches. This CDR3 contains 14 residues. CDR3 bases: TGTGCTAGTGCCCTGGGACAGGCGGAGAAGCCCCAGCATTTT. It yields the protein CASALGQAEKPQHF.

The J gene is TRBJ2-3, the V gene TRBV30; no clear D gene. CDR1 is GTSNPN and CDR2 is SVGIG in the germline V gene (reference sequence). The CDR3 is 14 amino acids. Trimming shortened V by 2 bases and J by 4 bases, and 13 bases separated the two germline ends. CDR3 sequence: CAWSRGNIPDTQYF. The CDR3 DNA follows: TGTGCCTGGAGTCGAGGTAATATCCCAGATACGCAGTATTTT.

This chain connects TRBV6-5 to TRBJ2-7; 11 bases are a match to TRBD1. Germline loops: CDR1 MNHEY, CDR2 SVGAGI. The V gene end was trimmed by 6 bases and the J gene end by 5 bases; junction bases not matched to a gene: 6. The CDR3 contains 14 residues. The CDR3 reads CASSRRTGGDEQYF. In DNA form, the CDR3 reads TGTGCCAGCAGCCGACGGACAGGGGGCGACGAGCAGTACTTC.

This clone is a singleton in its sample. The CDR3 loop reads CASSQEGRAYKNIQYF. CDR3 sequence (DNA): TGCGCCAGCAGCCAAGAGGGCAGGGCGTACAAAAACATTCAGTACTTC. J is TRBJ2-4 and V is TRBV4-1, with TRBD1 as a possible D gene (5 bases). The CDR3 runs to 16 residues. CDR1 MGHRA and CDR2 YSYEKL come from the germline V gene. Trimming left V 0 bases short and J 3 bases short, with 12 bases between.

Here the CDR3 reads CASSLQGGGTDTQYF. CDR3 DNA: TGCGCCAGCAGCTTGCAGGGGGGAGGCACAGATACGCAGTATTTT. The chain joins TRBV5-1 to TRBJ2-3; weak D call: TRBD1 (7 bases). Germline V CDR1 and CDR2: SGHRS, YFSETQ. The CDR3 has 15 residues. V was trimmed by 1 base and J by 1 base, leaving 10 bases between them.